This T cell receptor (beta chain) was documented in a study of shared clonotypes between healthy human individuals. Data came from immunoSEQ multiplex PCR; TCRdb stores just in-frame clones and leaves some out. The sample carries nearly 750,000 clones, around 77% recorded once. CDR3 length: 16 residues. V shed 5 bases, J shed 0 bases, and the junction held 7 bases outside the gene matches. The germline gives CDR1 SEHNR, CDR2 FQNEAQ (reference sequence). The sample was memory CD4+ T cells sorted from blood. Subset described: CD45RA-negative fraction. V and J are TRBV7-9 and TRBJ2-3, with 8 positions matching TRBD2. The TCR comes from a woman under 40 in good health. In DNA form, the CDR3 reads TGTGCCAGCAGCGGAGTGACTAGCGCTAGCACAGATACGCAGTATTTT. Translation gives CASSGVTSASTDTQYF.